This entry features one TCR beta chain sequence. Its antigen is as yet unknown. The data were obtained in a study of T cell responses to AZD1222 COVID-19 vaccine. Findings and caveats of the study: Donors, mostly white British, included more females; clonal diversity was possibly underestimated. Spike-specific TCR breadth and depth both grew after two AZD1222 doses. Targets within unmutated variant regions were reportedly found for nearly half of spike-specific TCRs. Baseline seropositivity characterized only six or seven AZD1222 recipients.

Sequenced by immunoSEQ multiplex PCR; TCRdb stores in-frame clones only, minus some. Of more than 150,000 clones listed, around 94% are singletons. The CDR3 length is 17 residues. Trimming took off 1 base at V and 0 bases at J, with 14 bases between the two ends. In germline, CDR1 is SGDLS, CDR2 YYNGEE. The sequences come from peripheral blood, collected 28 days after the second AZD1222 dose. The receptor was derived from an adult who received the AZD1222 COVID-19 vaccine. The J gene is TRBJ1-3, the V gene TRBV9, with D perhaps TRBD1 (6 bases). The CDR3 region has the DNA TGTGCCAGCAGCGTAACTGGGACATTAAGCTCTGGAAACACCATATATTTT. It specifies CASSVTGTLSSGNTIYF.